Following are 29 T cell receptor beta chains from one sample sequenced in a study of cytomegalovirus exposure and HLA in healthy donors. The PCR contained 60 Vbeta and 13 Jbeta primers. Profiled with immunoSEQ multiplex PCR; TCRdb holds only in-frame clones, not every one. Of some 100,000 clones in the sample, 75% to 85% were seen once. The sequencing sample was made of PBMCs. These receptors were taken from a woman between 18 and 29 years old in good health and CMV-seronegative.

This clone was counted once. V gene TRBV9 combines with J gene TRBJ2-3; 11 nucleotides align to TRBD1. The CDR3 loop spans 16 amino acids. In germline, CDR1 is SGDLS, CDR2 YYNGEE. V trimming: 0 bases; J trimming: 4 bases; junction bases outside the gene matches: 4. The CDR3 spells CASSVGGGQGADTQYF. The CDR3 nucleotides are TGTGCCAGCAGCGTAGGCGGGGGACAGGGGGCAGATACGCAGTATTTT.

The V and J genes are TRBV6-6 and TRBJ2-7, with D tentatively TRBD2 (6 bases). The CDR3 covers 14 residues. Germline V gene data show CDR1 as MNHNY and CDR2 as SVGAGI (reference sequence). V lost 5 bases to trimming and J lost 4 bases, with 15 bases between them. Here the CDR3 reads CASSEVGGGYEQYF. The CDR3 DNA reads as TGTGCCAGCAGTGAGGTGGGAGGTGGGTACGAGCAGTACTTC.

The CDR3 spells CAISATSGGYEQYF. The CDR3 bases are TGTGCCATCTCCGCCACTAGCGGGGGGTACGAGCAGTACTTC. V gene TRBV10-3 combines with J gene TRBJ2-7; 12 positions match TRBD2. CDR1 is ENHRY, CDR2 SYGVKD, per germline. The CDR3 is 14 residues long. V shed 8 bases, J shed 4 bases, and the junction held 6 bases outside the gene matches.

The chain recombines TRBV18 with TRBJ2-7; 8 bases are shared with TRBD2. CDR3 length: 14 residues. Germline-derived CDR1 and CDR2 are KGHSH and LQKENI. V lost 2 bases, J lost 6 bases, and 6 bases stayed unmatched. The CDR3 DNA is TGTGCCAGCTCACCAGTCAGGACTAGCTCCGAGCAGTACTTC. This gives the protein CASSPVRTSSEQYF.

The chain carries TRBV5-1 and TRBJ1-6; TRBD1 aligns across 10 bases. Germline CDR1 and CDR2: SGHRS and YFSETQ. V lost 0 bases to trimming and J lost 9 bases; unmatched junction nucleotides: 6. The CDR3 consists of 16 residues. The CDR3 DNA follows: TGCGCCAGCAGCTTGGTCCCCGGGACAGGGGTTTCACCCCTCCACTTT. This codes for CASSLVPGTGVSPLHF.

V gene TRBV5-1 combines with J gene TRBJ2-3, with D uncertain. Germline CDR1 and CDR2: SGHRS and YFSETQ. V lost 4 bases and J 6 bases, leaving 12 bases between the germline ends. This CDR3 has 13 amino acids. The CDR3 sequence: CASSQRAADTQYF. As DNA, the CDR3 is TGCGCCAGCAGCCAGCGAGCAGCGGATACGCAGTATTTT.

The chain is built from TRBV27 and TRBJ2-7, with 9 bases lining up with TRBD1. The ends lost 5 bases at V and 5 bases at J; junction bases unmatched: 10. The CDR3 loop spans 15 amino acids. Germline lookup yields CDR1 MNHEY and CDR2 SMNVEV (reference sequence). This CDR3 is CASSLRRGQGNEQYF. The DNA of the CDR3 is TGTGCCAGCAGTCTTCGGCGGGGACAGGGCAACGAGCAGTACTTC.

The chain couples TRBV29-1 to TRBJ2-3, with D possibly being TRBD2 (6 bases). Germline-derived CDR1 and CDR2 are SQVTM and ANQGSEA. The V end lost 3 bases, the J end lost 1 base, and 14 bases lay between the germline ends. The CDR3 covers 15 residues. The CDR3 loop reads CSVEGRGVRTDTQYF. The DNA of the CDR3 is TGCAGCGTTGAGGGTCGCGGGGTACGCACAGATACGCAGTATTTT.

This clone was picked up a small number of times. This rearrangement joins TRBV19 to TRBJ1-6; D is undetermined. The CDR3 runs to 18 residues. Trimming cost V 7 bases and J 2 bases, with 21 bases left between them. Germline V CDR1 and CDR2: LNHDA, SQIVND (reference sequence). DNA of the CDR3: TGTGCCAGTAAGATCGGGGTGTACCCATCTACCTATAATTCACCCCTCCACTTT. Protein sequence: CASKIGVYPSTYNSPLHF.

The CDR3 nucleotides are TGTGCCAGCAGCTTGGCCCCAGGGTACAATGAGCAGTTCTTC. It is translated as CASSLAPGYNEQFF. This sequence joins TRBV5-5 and TRBJ2-1, with D maybe TRBD1 (5 bases). The CDR3 is 14 amino acids. V shed 0 bases and J shed 4 bases, with 8 bases lying between them. Germline V gives CDR1 SGHKS, CDR2 YYEKEE (reference sequence).

J is TRBJ1-2 and V is TRBV4-2; TRBD1 is a possible D gene (5 bases). The V end lost 5 bases, the J end lost 7 bases, and 29 bases lay between the germline ends. CDR1 is LGHNA and CDR2 is YNFKEQ in the germline V gene. The CDR3 consists of 18 residues. In DNA form, the CDR3 reads TGTGCCAGCAGCTCTCCCTTCCGATGGCGGGGACTGAATTTTGGCTACACCTTC. Translated: CASSSPFRWRGLNFGYTF.

This chain uses TRBV28 with TRBJ1-1, with D hard to call. Germline-derived CDR1 and CDR2 are MDHEN and SYDVKM. The V and J ends lost 7 bases and 8 bases respectively, with 14 bases between them. This CDR3 is 12 amino acids long. The CDR3 protein is CASIEYGVEAFF. The CDR3 DNA reads TGTGCCAGCATCGAATATGGAGTCGAAGCTTTCTTT.

A few counts support this clone. V and J are TRBV5-6 and TRBJ2-7; 10 bases are a match to TRBD1. Germline CDR1 SGHDT, CDR2 YYEEEE. The CDR3 contains 15 residues. The V segment lost 5 bases and the J segment 1 base; nucleotides outside the gene matches: 6. This chain's CDR3 is CASSPGTGASYEQYF. The CDR3 region has the DNA TGTGCCAGCAGTCCCGGGACAGGGGCTTCCTACGAGCAGTACTTC.

V and J are TRBV7-3 and TRBJ1-2; D possibly corresponds to TRBD1 (6 bases). The length of the CDR3 is 13 residues. Germline CDR1 SGHTA, CDR2 FQGTGA. Trimming removed 0 bases from V and 12 bases from J, with 14 bases in between. In DNA, the CDR3 is TGTGCCAGCAGCTTAACCTCACAGGGAGAAAACACCTTC. Residues: CASSLTSQGENTF.

V is TRBV6-5 and J is TRBJ2-2; 8 bases are shared with TRBD2. The CDR3 loop spans 16 amino acids. Germline values: CDR1 MNHEY, CDR2 SVGAGI. V trimming: 4 bases; J trimming: 0 bases; junction bases outside the gene matches: 4. The CDR3: CASSSISGANTGELFF. CDR3 bases: TGTGCCAGCAGTTCAATTAGCGGGGCGAACACCGGGGAGCTGTTTTTT.

V usage is TRBV6-1 and J usage is TRBJ2-5; D perhaps matches TRBD1 (5 bases). Germline loops: CDR1 MNHNS, CDR2 SASEGT. Trimming removed 1 base at V and 2 bases at J, with 11 bases between. This CDR3 contains 15 residues. The CDR3 reads CASSEVVGAQETQYF. The CDR3 DNA follows: TGTGCCAGCAGTGAAGTAGTAGGGGCTCAAGAGACCCAGTACTTC.

This clone was counted only a few times. J is TRBJ2-2 and V is TRBV5-5, with D perhaps TRBD2 (7 bases). Germline CDR1 reads SGHKS; CDR2 reads YYEKEE (reference sequence). Trimming removed 4 bases at V and 4 bases at J, with 23 bases between. The CDR3 length is 18 residues. The CDR3 sequence is CASSPDNRGGLVTGELFF. CDR3 nucleotides: TGTGCCAGCAGCCCGGATAATAGGGGGGGGCTTGTCACCGGGGAGCTGTTTTTT.

This clone was observed a few times. The DNA of the CDR3 is TGTGCCAGCAGACTGCCGGGACAGGCAGGAAACACCATATATTTT. Its protein is CASRLPGQAGNTIYF. The V call is TRBV7-9, the J call TRBJ1-3; 8 nucleotides line up with TRBD1. The V segment lost 6 bases and the J segment 4 bases; nucleotides outside the gene matches: 8. This CDR3 comprises 15 residues. CDR1 and CDR2 from the germline V gene are SEHNR and FQNEAQ (reference sequence).

The J gene is TRBJ1-4, the V gene TRBV7-8; 8 nucleotides agree with TRBD1. Unmatched junction bases numbered 7, after V lost 6 bases and J lost 10 bases. This CDR3 is built from 13 residues. Germline V gene sequence: CDR1 SGHVS, CDR2 FQNEAQ. As DNA, the CDR3 is TGTGCCAGCAGTAGGACAGGGAGCGCAAAACTGTTTTTT. The encoded protein is CASSRTGSAKLFF.

This clone was picked up one time. The gene calls are TRBV27 and TRBJ2-7; 11 nucleotides align to TRBD2. The J segment lost 0 bases and the V segment lost 4 bases, leaving 8 bases of the junction unmatched. The CDR3 runs 17 residues. CDR1 is MNHEY and CDR2 is SMNVEV in the germline V gene (reference sequence). This chain's CDR3 is CASSSSTTSGISYEQYF. The DNA of the CDR3 is TGTGCCAGCAGTTCTTCCACGACTAGCGGGATCTCCTACGAGCAGTACTTC.

The table lists this clone with a few counts. The chain carries TRBV4-3 and TRBJ2-7, with D tentatively TRBD2 (6 bases). Per germline, CDR1 LGHNA and CDR2 YSLEER. Trimming left V 0 bases short and J 4 bases short, with 13 bases between. The CDR3 has 15 residues. The CDR3 reads CASSQDFGRRYEQYF. CDR3 nucleotide sequence: TGCGCCAGCAGCCAAGATTTCGGGAGACGGTACGAGCAGTACTTC.

The gene calls are TRBV4-2 and TRBJ2-3, with TRBD2 as a possible D gene (5 bases). The germline V and J ends were trimmed by 2 bases and 2 bases, with 17 bases remaining between them. Looked up from germline, CDR1 is LGHNA and CDR2 is YNFKEQ. This CDR3 is 17 amino acids long. The CDR3 spells CASSQQNLAPFTDTQYF. The CDR3 nucleotides read TGTGCCAGCAGCCAACAAAACCTAGCCCCATTCACAGATACGCAGTATTTT.

The chain is built from TRBV11-3 and TRBJ2-2, with unresolved D. V was cut by 5 bases and J by 1 base, with 8 bases left in between. CDR3 length: 14 amino acids. Germline V gene data show CDR1 as SGHNT and CDR2 as YENEEA. CDR3 DNA sequence: TGTGCCAGCAGCCCCCGTCTGAACACCGGGGAGCTGTTTTTT. Protein product: CASSPRLNTGELFF.

The chain has TRBV7-9 and TRBJ2-2, with D maybe TRBD2 (6 bases). Germline CDR1 reads SEHNR; CDR2 reads FQNEAQ (reference sequence). V was pared by 8 bases and J by 5 bases, with 12 bases between. The CDR3 contains 13 residues. CDR3 in amino acids: CASSGVGTGELFF. The CDR3 DNA reads as TGTGCCAGCTCGGGAGTTGGGACCGGGGAGCTGTTTTTT.

The CDR3: CAISESQGMAGELFF. DNA for the CDR3: TGTGCCATCAGTGAGTCCCAGGGGATGGCCGGGGAGCTGTTTTTT. The V and J genes are TRBV10-3 and TRBJ2-2; possible D gene TRBD1, 6 bases. Germline-derived CDR1 and CDR2 are ENHRY and SYGVKD. Trimming shortened V by 0 bases and J by 6 bases, and 11 bases separated the two germline ends. The length of the CDR3 is 15 residues.

The table lists this clone with a few counts. The V and J genes are TRBV4-3 and TRBJ2-3; weak D call: TRBD2 (5 bases). Germline V lookup: CDR1 LGHNA, CDR2 YSLEER. The V gene lost 5 bases and the J gene lost 1 base, with 7 bases spanning the gap. The CDR3 is made up of 13 amino acids. The CDR3 is CASSTRGTDTQYF. For the CDR3, the DNA is TGCGCCAGCAGCACTAGAGGCACAGATACGCAGTATTTT.

The chain combines TRBV4-3 with TRBJ2-7; 8 nucleotides match TRBD2. This CDR3 comprises 15 residues. Germline CDR1 LGHNA, CDR2 YSLEER. V lost 2 bases to trimming and J lost 2 bases; unmatched junction nucleotides: 5. CDR3 in DNA: TGCGCCAGCAGCCAACGGGCGGGGGGAACCTACGAGCAGTACTTC. Protein product: CASSQRAGGTYEQYF.

J is TRBJ1-1 and V is TRBV15; D is perhaps TRBD1 (6 bases). Germline V gene sequence: CDR1 LNHNV, CDR2 YYDKDF (reference sequence). V lost 3 bases to trimming and J lost 3 bases, with 14 bases between them. The length of the CDR3 is 15 residues. The DNA for the CDR3 is TGTGCCACCAGCAGTCTATTAGGACAGCACACTGAAGCTTTCTTT. It yields the protein CATSSLLGQHTEAFF.

This clone has a handful of counts. J is TRBJ2-3 and V is TRBV6-4, with 8 bases aligning to TRBD1. V was clipped by 3 bases and J by 0 bases; unmatched bases: 2. The CDR3 runs 15 residues. Germline V gene sequence: CDR1 MRHNA, CDR2 SNTAGT. CDR3 coding DNA: TGTGCCAGCAGTGATTCAGGGGGCAGCACAGATACGCAGTATTTT. This encodes CASSDSGGSTDTQYF.